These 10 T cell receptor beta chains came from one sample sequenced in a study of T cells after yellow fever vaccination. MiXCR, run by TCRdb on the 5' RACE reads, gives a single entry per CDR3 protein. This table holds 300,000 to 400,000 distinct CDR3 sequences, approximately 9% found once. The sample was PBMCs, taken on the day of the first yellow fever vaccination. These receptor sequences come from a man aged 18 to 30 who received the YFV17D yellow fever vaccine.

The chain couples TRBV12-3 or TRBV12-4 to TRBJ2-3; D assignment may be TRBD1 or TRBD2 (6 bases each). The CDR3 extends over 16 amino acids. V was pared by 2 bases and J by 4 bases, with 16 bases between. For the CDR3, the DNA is TGTGCCAGCAGTTTAAGGGGGGTTGGGGGCGCAGATACGCAGTATTTT. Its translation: CASSLRGVGGADTQYF.

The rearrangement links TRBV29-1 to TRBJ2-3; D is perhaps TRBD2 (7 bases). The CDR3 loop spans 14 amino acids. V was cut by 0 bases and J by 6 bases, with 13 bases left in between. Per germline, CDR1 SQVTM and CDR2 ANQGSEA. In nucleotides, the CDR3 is TGCAGCGTTGAAGATCCCCGGGGGGCGGATACGCAGTATTTT. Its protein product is CSVEDPRGADTQYF.

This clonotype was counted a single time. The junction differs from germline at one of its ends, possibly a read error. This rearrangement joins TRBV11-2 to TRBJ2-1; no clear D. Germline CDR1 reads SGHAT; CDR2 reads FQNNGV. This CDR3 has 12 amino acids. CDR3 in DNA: TGTGCCAGCCAAAAGGCCACATATGAGCAGCTCTTC. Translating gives CASQKATYEQLF.

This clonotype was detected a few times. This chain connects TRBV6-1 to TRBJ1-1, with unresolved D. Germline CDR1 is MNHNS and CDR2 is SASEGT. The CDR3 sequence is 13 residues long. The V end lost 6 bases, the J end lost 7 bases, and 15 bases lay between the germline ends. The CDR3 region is CASSGAKGVEAFF. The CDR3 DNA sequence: TGTGCCAGCAGCGGCGCCAAAGGAGTTGAAGCTTTCTTT.

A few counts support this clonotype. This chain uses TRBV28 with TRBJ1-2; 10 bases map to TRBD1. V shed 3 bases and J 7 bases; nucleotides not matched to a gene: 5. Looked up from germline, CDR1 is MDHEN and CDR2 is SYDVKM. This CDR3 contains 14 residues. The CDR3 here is CASSFPGQGFGYTF. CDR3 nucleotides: TGTGCCAGCAGTTTTCCGGGACAGGGGTTTGGCTACACCTTC.

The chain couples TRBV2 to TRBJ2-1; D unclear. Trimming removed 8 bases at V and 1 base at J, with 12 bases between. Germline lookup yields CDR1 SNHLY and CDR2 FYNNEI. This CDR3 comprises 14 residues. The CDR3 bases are TGTGCCAGCTTGAGACGCCTTTCCTACAATGAGCAGTTCTTC. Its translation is CASLRRLSYNEQFF.

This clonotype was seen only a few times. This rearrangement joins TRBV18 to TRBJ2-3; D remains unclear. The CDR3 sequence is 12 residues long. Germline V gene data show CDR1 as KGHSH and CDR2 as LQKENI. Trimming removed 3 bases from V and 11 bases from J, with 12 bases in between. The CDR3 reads CASSPAARGQYF. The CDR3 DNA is TGTGCCAGCTCACCTGCGGCCCGCGGGCAGTATTTT. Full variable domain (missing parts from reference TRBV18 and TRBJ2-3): NAGVMQNPRHLVRRRGQEARLRCSPMKGHSHVYWYRQLPEEGLKFMVYLQKENIIDESGMPKERFSAEFPKEGPSILRIQQVVRGDSAAYFCASSPAARGQYFGPGTRLTVL.

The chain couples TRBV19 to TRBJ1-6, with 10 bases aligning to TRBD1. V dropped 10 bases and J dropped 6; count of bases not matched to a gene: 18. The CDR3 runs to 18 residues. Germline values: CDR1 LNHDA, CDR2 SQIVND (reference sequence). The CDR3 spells CATTRSDPGQGFNSPLHF. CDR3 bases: TGTGCCACAACAAGGTCCGATCCGGGACAGGGGTTTAATTCACCCCTCCACTTT. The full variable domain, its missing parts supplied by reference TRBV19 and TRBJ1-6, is DGGITQSPKYLFRKEGQNVTLSCEQNLNHDAMYWYRQDPGQGLRLIYYSQIVNDFQKGDIAEGYSVSREKKESFPLTVTSAQKNPTAFYLCATTRSDPGQGFNSPLHFGNGTRLTVT.

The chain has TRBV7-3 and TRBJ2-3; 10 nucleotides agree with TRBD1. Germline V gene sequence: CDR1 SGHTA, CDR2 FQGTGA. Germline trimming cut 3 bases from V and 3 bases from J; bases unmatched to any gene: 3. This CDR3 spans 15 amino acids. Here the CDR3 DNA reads TGTGCCAGCAGCTTGGGACAGGGGCGGACAGATACGCAGTATTTT. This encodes CASSLGQGRTDTQYF.

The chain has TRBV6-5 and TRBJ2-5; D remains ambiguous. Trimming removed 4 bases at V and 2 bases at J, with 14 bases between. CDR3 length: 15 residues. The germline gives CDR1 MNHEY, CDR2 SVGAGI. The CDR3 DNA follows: TGTGCCAGCAGTTCCACCCTGCACCCACAAGAGACCCAGTACTTC. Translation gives CASSSTLHPQETQYF.